This TCR beta chain was found in a study of PD-1 blockade in classical Hodgkin lymphoma. General study points: CD4+ TCR diversity climbed significantly by C4D1, unlike CD8+ TCR diversity. Whatever underlies the repertoire differences (possibly disease activity or prior therapy) remains undefined. Individuals initiating nivolumab under 1 year after ASCT were excluded.

The time point here: cycle 4 day 1 (C4D1), after about 6 weeks of nivolumab. Each patient relapsed following autologous stem cell transplantation, and prior brentuximab vedotin exposure differed. The CD4+ T cells used were purified from thawed PBMCs through magnetic negative selection. Some clones are missing from TCRdb's copy, which holds only in-frame ones; the method was immunoSEQ multiplex PCR. The sample has some 30,000 clones, about 93% seen once. A word on this clone: The antigen is undetermined.

V was clipped by 5 bases and J by 7 bases; unmatched bases: 7. The CDR3 extends over 15 amino acids. Germline V CDR1 and CDR2: SGHNT, YENEEA. The sequence derives from a human donor with classical Hodgkin lymphoma. The chain joins TRBV11-3 to TRBJ2-1; 11 bases line up with TRBD2. The input for sequencing was CD4+ T cells from blood, taken before the fourth cycle of nivolumab. In DNA, the CDR3 is TGTGCCAGCAGCGCGACTAGCGGGATTCCGAATGAGCAGTTCTTC. Amino acid sequence: CASSATSGIPNEQFF.